The clone carrying this T cell receptor (beta chain) was seen only a few times. Primed by a sample-barcoded 5' primer and a J-beta primer mix, a second PCR proceeded for about 7 to 12 cycles. TCRdb redid the calling of the 5' RACE reads with MiXCR, one entry per CDR3 protein. The sample lists 750,000 to 950,000 distinct CDR3 sequences, 25% to 30% seen once, with 9.5% to 13% in the top ten. This entry comes from a study of blood T cells in healthy people across ages. The CDR3 length is 16 residues. Germline-derived CDR1 and CDR2 are MDHEN and SYDVKM. V dropped 5 bases and J dropped 0 bases, with 17 bases sitting between them. This sample was also put to use in a study of T cells of mothers and their children.

Sequences were obtained from blood. This TCR was sampled from a woman between 40 and 55 years old in good health. This rearrangement joins TRBV28 to TRBJ2-7; D might be TRBD1 or TRBD2, each matching 5 bases. The CDR3 spells CASSPQGDLSSYEQYF. The CDR3 nucleotides read TGTGCCAGCAGTCCTCAAGGGGACCTGAGCTCCTACGAGCAGTACTTC.